Below are 18 T cell receptor beta chains sequenced from a single sample in a study of CD8 T cells in ankylosing spondylitis. Via MiXCR, TCRdb re-called the 5' RACE reads, giving one row per CDR3 protein. Of under 250,000 distinct CDR3 sequences listed, roughly 8% were seen once; the top ten hold about 5%. Sequenced input: blood, either unsorted or a sorted T cell fraction (not recorded which). Receptor source: a female donor with ankylosing spondylitis or in good health (not recorded which).

The sample holds a few counts of this clonotype. Here the CDR3 DNA reads TGTGCCAGCAAGGACAGAATGAACACTGAAGCTTTCTTT. Its protein is CASKDRMNTEAFF. The chain links TRBV2 to TRBJ1-1; the D gene is possibly TRBD1 (6 bases). Trimming took off 7 bases at V and 0 bases at J, with 9 bases between the two ends. Germline V gives CDR1 SNHLY, CDR2 FYNNEI. The CDR3 has 13 amino acids. The entire variable domain, with the rest obtained from reference TRBV2 and TRBJ1-1, is as follows: EPEVTQTPSHQVTQMGQEVILRCVPISNHLYFYWYRQILGQKVEFLVSFYNNEISEKSEIFDDQFSVERPDGSNFTLKIRSTKLEDSAMYFCASKDRMNTEAFFGQGTRLTVV.

This clonotype was found many times. DNA for the CDR3: TGTGCCACCAGAGGTGGGAACAATCAGCCCCAGCATTTT. Protein product: CATRGGNNQPQHF. The chain joins TRBV15 to TRBJ1-5, with D uncertain. Germline loops: CDR1 LNHNV, CDR2 YYDKDF (reference sequence). V lost 6 bases and J lost 3, with 9 bases in between. The CDR3 has 13 amino acids. The whole variable domain, filled in from reference TRBV15 and TRBJ1-5, reads DAMVIQNPRYQVTQFGKPVTLSCSQTLNHNVMYWYQQKSSQAPKLLFHYYDKDFNNEADTPDNFQSRRPNTSFCFLDIRSPGLGDTAMYLCATRGGNNQPQHFGDGTRLSIL.

This clonotype was recorded many times. The CDR3 is CASSGPLASPYNEQFF. CDR3 nucleotide sequence: TGTGCCAGCAGTGGCCCTCTAGCCTCACCCTACAATGAGCAGTTCTTC. The chain is built from TRBV6-1 and TRBJ2-1, with D possibly being TRBD2 (5 bases). CDR3 size: 16 residues. With 4 bases removed from V and 2 bases from J, the gap between germline ends came to 15 bases. The germline V gene encodes CDR1 MNHNS and CDR2 SASEGT.

Remarks on this clonotype: A read error may be the cause here, since a much bigger clone is one base away. The CDR3 is CVSRGDRNTIYF. The CDR3 bases are TGTGTCAGCAGAGGGGACAGAAACACCATATATTTT. The V and J genes are TRBV12-3 or TRBV12-4 and TRBJ1-3; possible D gene TRBD1, 6 bases. The CDR3 length is 12 residues.

J is TRBJ2-1 and V is TRBV19; 8 nucleotides line up with TRBD1. The CDR3 has 14 residues. CDR1 is LNHDA, CDR2 SQIVND, per germline (reference sequence). Germline trimming cut 5 bases from V and 10 bases from J; bases unmatched to any gene: 10. Written as DNA, the CDR3 is TGTGCCAGTAGTGTGACAGGGGAGGTTTTGGAGCAGTTCTTC. Residues: CASSVTGEVLEQFF. The full variable domain, with the rest looked up from reference TRBV19 and TRBJ2-1, is DGGITQSPKYLFRKEGQNVTLSCEQNLNHDAMYWYRQDPGQGLRLIYYSQIVNDFQKGDIAEGYSVSREKKESFPLTVTSAQKNPTAFYLCASSVTGEVLEQFFGPGTRLTVL.

The chain joins TRBV4-2 to TRBJ2-7, with a tentative D call TRBD2 (6 bases). V shed 7 bases and J shed 1 base, with 14 bases lying between them. The germline V gene encodes CDR1 LGHNA and CDR2 YNFKEQ. The CDR3 length is 14 residues. This CDR3 reads CASTLTRSSYEQYF. The CDR3 coding sequence is TGTGCCAGCACCCTGACTAGAAGTTCCTACGAGCAGTACTTC.

The V call is TRBV20-1, the J call TRBJ2-3; perhaps TRBD1 as D (6 bases). V was clipped by 0 bases and J by 6 bases, with 13 bases between them. The CDR3 is 14 amino acids. Germline V lookup: CDR1 DFQATT, CDR2 SNEGSKA (reference sequence). CDR3 amino acids: CSARDQGTSDTQYF. CDR3 DNA sequence: TGCAGTGCTAGAGATCAGGGGACGAGTGATACGCAGTATTTT.

This chain's CDR3 is CASSWEPGTYYEQYF. In nucleotides, the CDR3 is TGTGCCAGCAGCTGGGAACCGGGGACTTACTACGAGCAGTACTTC. The chain couples TRBV7-2 to TRBJ2-7; D may be TRBD2 (6 bases). The germline V gene encodes CDR1 SGHTA and CDR2 FQGNSA. V shed 4 bases and J shed 3 bases, with 16 bases lying between them. This CDR3 has 15 amino acids.

This clonotype has at least ten counts. The chain has TRBV29-1 and TRBJ2-3; the match to TRBD1 covers 10 bases. Trimming removed 4 bases from V and 5 bases from J; junction bases left unmatched: 6. The CDR3 is 14 residues long. Germline loops: CDR1 SQVTM, CDR2 ANQGSEA. The CDR3 DNA is TGCAGCGTTGCGGTGACAGGGGGCCGAGATACGCAGTATTTT. This sequence encodes CSVAVTGGRDTQYF.

This clonotype has ten or more counts. V gene TRBV12-3 or TRBV12-4 combines with J gene TRBJ2-3; D remains ambiguous. V was trimmed by 0 bases and J by 5 bases, leaving 3 bases between them. This CDR3 has 12 residues. The CDR3 nucleotides are TGTGCCAGCAGTTTAGCGCGAGATACGCAGTATTTT. It yields the protein CASSLARDTQYF.

Ten or more counts support this clonotype. V gene TRBV20-1 combines with J gene TRBJ2-1; D is undetermined. V lost 4 bases to trimming and J lost 0 bases, with 13 bases between them. Germline values: CDR1 DFQATT, CDR2 SNEGSKA (reference sequence). CDR3 length: 15 amino acids. CDR3: CSAKNPSLSYNEQFF. CDR3 DNA sequence: TGCAGTGCTAAAAATCCTTCCCTCTCCTACAATGAGCAGTTCTTC.

This clonotype appeared many times. The rearrangement joins TRBV4-3 to TRBJ2-1, with 7 bases fitting TRBD2. Per germline, CDR1 LGHNA and CDR2 YSLEER. CDR3 length: 16 residues. J was trimmed by 4 bases and V by 1 base; bases with no gene match: 7. The CDR3 loop reads CASSQVAGAGYNEQFF. The CDR3 coding sequence is TGCGCCAGCAGCCAAGTGGCGGGAGCCGGTTACAATGAGCAGTTCTTC.

The table lists this clonotype with many counts. J is TRBJ2-1 and V is TRBV12-3 or TRBV12-4; TRBD2 might be the D (5 bases). The CDR3 spans 11 residues. V dropped 8 bases and J dropped 6 bases, with 8 bases sitting between them. The CDR3, as DNA: TGTGCCAGCCGACTACTCAATGAGCAGTTCTTC. Protein product: CASRLLNEQFF.

This clonotype was seen a few times. The rearrangement links TRBV5-1 to TRBJ2-2; 10 nucleotides match TRBD1. The CDR3 runs to 16 residues. The J segment lost 0 bases and the V segment lost 4 bases, leaving 3 bases of the junction unmatched. Germline V gene lookup returns CDR1 SGHRS and CDR2 YFSETQ. CDR3 DNA: TGCGCCAGCAGCCGGGACAGGGGAGCGAACACCGGGGAGCTGTTTTTT. This translates into CASSRDRGANTGELFF.

This clonotype showed up many times. This sequence joins TRBV20-1 and TRBJ1-4, with D possibly being TRBD1 (5 bases). The CDR3 totals 15 residues. The V gene's germline CDR1 is DFQATT and CDR2 SNEGSKA (reference sequence). V lost 3 bases and J lost 8, with 19 bases in between. The CDR3 protein is CSARAPREGSEKLFF. The CDR3 DNA follows: TGCAGTGCTAGGGCCCCTCGCGAGGGGAGCGAAAAACTGTTTTTT.

This clonotype came up many times. This chain links TRBV6-1 with TRBJ2-6; 8 bases are a match to TRBD1. CDR1 is MNHNS, CDR2 SASEGT, per germline. The junction had 11 bases not matched to a gene; V was cut back by 5 bases and J by 2 bases. The CDR3 runs 18 residues. Here the CDR3 reads CASSPWTGKAAGANVLTF. The CDR3 DNA follows: TGTGCCAGCAGTCCATGGACAGGGAAGGCTGCTGGGGCCAACGTCCTGACTTTC.

This clonotype was found many times. The chain links TRBV29-1 to TRBJ2-1; 8 nucleotides agree with TRBD1. This CDR3 has 13 amino acids. The junction had 3 bases not matched to a gene; V was cut back by 6 bases and J by 2 bases. Germline lookup yields CDR1 SQVTM and CDR2 ANQGSEA. This chain's CDR3 is CSVSGQAYNEQFF. The CDR3 nucleotides read TGCAGCGTCTCGGGACAGGCCTACAATGAGCAGTTCTTC.

This clonotype was observed a handful of times. CDR3 residues: CASSTDLRLYNEQFF. DNA of the CDR3: TGTGCCAGCAGCACGGACTTGCGGCTCTACAATGAGCAGTTCTTC. The rearrangement joins TRBV7-2 to TRBJ2-1; D is perhaps TRBD2 (5 bases). This CDR3 is built from 15 residues. CDR1 and CDR2 (germline): SGHTA, FQGNSA. V was shortened by 5 bases and J by 3 bases, with 14 bases between the two germline ends.